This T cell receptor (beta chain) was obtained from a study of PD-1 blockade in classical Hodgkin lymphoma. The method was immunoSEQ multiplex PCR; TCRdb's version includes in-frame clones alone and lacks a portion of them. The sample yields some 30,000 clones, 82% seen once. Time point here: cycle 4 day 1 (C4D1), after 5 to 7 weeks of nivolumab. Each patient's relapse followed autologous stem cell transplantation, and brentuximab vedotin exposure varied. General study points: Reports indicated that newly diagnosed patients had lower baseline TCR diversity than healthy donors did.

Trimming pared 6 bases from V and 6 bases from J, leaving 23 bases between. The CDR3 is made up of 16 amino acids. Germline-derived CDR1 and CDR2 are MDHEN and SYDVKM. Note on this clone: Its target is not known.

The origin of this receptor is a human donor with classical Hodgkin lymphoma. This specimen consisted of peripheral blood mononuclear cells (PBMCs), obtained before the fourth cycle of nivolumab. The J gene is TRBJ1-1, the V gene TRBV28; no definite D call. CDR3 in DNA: TGTGCCAGCAGCTACACTATACCCGCTCGCCGGCCTGAAGCTTTCTTT. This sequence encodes CASSYTIPARRPEAFF.